Detailed here is one T cell receptor beta chain. What antigen it recognizes has not been identified. No base qualities exist here, and no much larger clone lies one base off it. For CDR1 and CDR2, the germline V gene lists MNHNS and SASEGT. The CDR3, cysteine through phenylalanine, is 14 amino acids long. Of all the DNA, just the CDR3 is kept, 42 bases in frame from base 1. From V the trimming removes 6 bases and from J it removes 5 bases, while the gene matches leave 2 bases of the junction unaccounted for. These data originate in a study of cytomegalovirus exposure and HLA in healthy donors (dated by TCRdb to the late 2010s). Looking at the study overall: An earlier analysis of around 600 of the donors reported 250 to 350 Gb of sequence data and around 120 million unique TCR beta sequences from roughly 200 million T cells. All discovery cohort repertoires had been generated using a single sequencing platform. The aim of the study was to test whether cataloging public T cell receptors could identify signatures of past pathogen exposure. Typing coverage varied by locus: about 629-630 donors for A, B, C, DRB1 and DQB1; 522 for DQA1; over 600 for DPA1; approximately 490 for DPB1. On average, around 230,000 unique TCR beta nucleotide sequences were sequenced per donor among fewer than 500 genotyped donors of the cohort, with around 19% of those sequences being non-productive. The study used immunosequencing to profile the T cell repertoires of 666 subjects and linked those repertoires to cytomegalovirus serostatus. Because of strong linkage in the cohort, four or five DR-DQ haplotypes were treated as single units for association and clustering. A later genetic analysis used genome-wide SNP genotypes for about 60% of the 666 donors, treating that subset as a discovery cohort. An earlier analysis of about 620 of the donors applied high-throughput TCR beta sequencing to assess whether each TCR beta V gene segment acted as functional or pseudogenic. An early release that covered about 640 HLA-typed donors contained 250 to 350 gigabases of sequencing data and around 85 million unique TCR sequences. The later analysis used no new phenotypic data to find candidate immune exposures, relying instead on TCR beta sequences and their occurrence across donors. The genetic ancestry cluster associated with self-reported Caucasian donors included approximately 85% of the roughly 400 genotyped donors. A separate validation cohort of some 130 different subjects was used in addition to the approximately 700-subject first cohort. Class I and class II HLA loci were covered by the typing at four-digit resolution. A later analysis re-analyzed previously published TCR beta repertoires from 660 or so donors and added high-resolution HLA genotyping to study TCR occurrence patterns. Donor age, sex, ethnicity and CMV serostatus were compiled alongside the repertoire data. To predict cytomegalovirus infection status, the study brought together high-throughput TCR immunosequencing, statistical association of individual TCRs with disease status, and machine learning.

Libraries were prepared through the immunoSEQ multiplex PCR assay. For the multiplex PCR, a mixture combining 60 forward primers for TCR Vbeta segments and 13 reverse primers for TCR Jbeta segments was used. The CDR3 region of rearranged TCR beta genes was amplified from genomic DNA by a multiplex PCR assay. The Illumina HiSeq System was used to sequence the amplified TCR beta libraries as 87-base-pair reads. Per the source publication's procedure: In a later analysis, some 80 million unique TCR beta chains were counted across the roughly 700 repertoires, and some 10 million of these chains were shared by at least two donors. A nearest-neighbor algorithm error-corrected the raw reads and collapsed the reads into unique sequences, merging closely related sequences to remove PCR and sequencing errors. V, D and J gene segments were assigned by aligning CDR3 sequences to IMGT reference sequences. Each retained sequence needed at least a six-nucleotide match to both a V gene segment and a J gene segment. A rearrangement was called productive if the CDR3 had no stop codons and remained in frame with V and J, and every other rearrangement was called non-productive. Following IMGT convention, CDR3 was defined as the stretch from the second conserved V-encoded cysteine up to the conserved J-encoded phenylalanine. The earlier analysis of 500 to 600 of the donors excluded sequences that lacked an unambiguous match to a single V gene segment. In an earlier analysis of several hundred of the donors, V segments were called functional above 56.7% productive rearrangements and were called segregating when the between-donor standard deviation exceeded 5%. A statistical classification framework was built for diagnosing cytomegalovirus status from the catalog of TCR beta chain sequences. In a later analysis, V and J genes were assigned by comparing TCR nucleotide sequences against IMGT/GENE-DB human TR gene sequences. In a later analysis, CDR3 sequences and most-parsimonious VDJ recombination scenarios were assigned using the TCRdist pipeline. A later analysis defined each TCR beta chain by its CDR3 amino acid sequence plus V-gene family, and excluded reads lacking a unique V-gene family. As a way to deal with suspected cross-contamination and a sequencing artifact, a later analysis dropped approximately 570 nucleotide sequences that were highly shared and had low generation probability. For each public chain, a later analysis derived a clonal expansion index from normalized ranks of inferred template counts within each repertoire. In a later analysis, generation probabilities were computed with a VDJ recombination model fitted to out-of-frame rearrangements, and the resulting probabilities were checked against IGoR. In a later analysis, hypergeometric tests were used to score TCR-TCR, TCR-HLA and TCR-CMV co-occurrence, with a repertoire-size bias correction applied to TCR pairs. In a later analysis, false discovery rates were estimated by permuting HLA or CMV assignments 20 times. A later analysis grouped co-occurring TCRs with DBSCAN, adding TCRdist sequence similarity when clustering within HLA-allele-positive subsets. Repertoires with fewer than 30,000 or more than 120,000 public chains, plus five repertoires with anomalous nucleotide sharing, were excluded from co-occurrence clustering. Held by TCRdb, this immuneACCESS table contains in-frame sequences only and omits some clones. Under half of the omission traces to an unresolved V gene where checked; the cause of the rest is unknown. The V and J calls and the clone size are those of that table, but D and trimming were determined from the DNA. The sample yields over 75,000 clones; approximately 9% were counted once. Together, the top ten hold about 5% of the sample.

The cohort consisted of 600 to 700 healthy bone marrow donors. All cohort members were sampled while nominally healthy, although unrecorded immune exposures were likely present. The donor tested CMV seropositive and was one of the 289 seropositive cohort members. A peripheral blood sample was collected from each donor, and TCR beta sequencing was performed on peripheral blood mononuclear cells. The Qiagen DNeasy Blood Extraction Kit was used to extract genomic DNA from the blood cell samples. Study-wide findings and limitations: Presence/absence analyses assumed roughly uniform sequencing depth across donors, an assumption that may not hold. A further reported finding was that TCR beta sequences accurately predicted the HLA-A and HLA-B alleles for most subjects in the first cohort. Strong co-occurrence of HLA alleles, especially DR and DQ, made assigning TCR associations to individual alleles difficult. A later analysis found that TCR association rates varied across HLA loci, with DRB1 alleles showing the most associated TCRs and HLA-C alleles the fewest. Some IMGT-functional V segments, including TRBV6-2 and TRBV6-3, could not be told apart with the 87-base-pair reads, so those segments were excluded. Across donors, most TCR sequences were observed very rarely, whereas some public TCRs were present in many individuals. Linkage disequilibrium might explain the correlated functional status among segregating V segments, but an unknown experimental factor could not be excluded. In a later analysis, most CMV-associated TCR beta chains were found to appear HLA-restricted, with HLA associations seemingly driven largely by CMV exposure. Three of the identified cytomegalovirus-associated TCR beta chains were confirmed in vitro to be specific for cytomegalovirus antigens. V-gene and J-gene trimming of TCR beta chains was associated with a missense DCLRE1C variant in a later genetic analysis, and the association was replicated in an independent cohort. A later analysis reported that several top co-occurrence clusters appeared linked to parvovirus B19, influenza, CMV and Epstein-Barr virus. Compared with the roughly 670-donor mean, donors in an Asian-associated ancestry cluster had fewer N-insertions in productive TCRs, according to a later genetic analysis. According to the authors, the approach could potentially be generalized to other disease states and immunological phenotypes. Cytomegalovirus status was reported to be diagnosed by the classifier with high specificity and sensitivity in both the original and validation cohorts. A group of highly shared sequence variants was considered likely to be a technical artifact of the sequencing pipeline. Over 15 rarely observed V segments, including chromosome 9 orphons, were excluded from the earlier analysis of just under 600 of the donors because counts were too low. Specific HLA alleles were associated with some 15,000 TCR beta sequences at a false discovery rate of 0.05 in a later analysis. In this cohort, only TCR beta chains were sequenced, and detectable features were limited by the absence of alpha or paired-chain data. In a later analysis, HLA-associated TCR beta chains were found to be more clonally expanded and to have lower generation probabilities than equally common non-associated chains. Immune exposure information for the cohort was limited to CMV serostatus. In an earlier analysis of 587 of the donors, most TCR beta V segments appeared in productive rearrangements about 90% or about 30% of the time, broadly matching IMGT annotations. Because HLA typing was unavailable for some donors at each locus, only the typed subset was used in association tests. A total of 150 or so TCR beta chains were listed by the study as associated with cytomegalovirus.

The clonotype originates from a man between 45 and 60 years old in good health and CMV-seropositive. Sequencing was carried out using PBMCs. In this chain, TRBV6-1 is recombined with TRBJ2-3, and 13 bases in between align with TRBD2. CDR3 protein: CASRLAGGLDTQYF. The nucleotides are TGTGCCAGCAGACTAGCGGGAGGGCTAGATACGCAGTATTTT.